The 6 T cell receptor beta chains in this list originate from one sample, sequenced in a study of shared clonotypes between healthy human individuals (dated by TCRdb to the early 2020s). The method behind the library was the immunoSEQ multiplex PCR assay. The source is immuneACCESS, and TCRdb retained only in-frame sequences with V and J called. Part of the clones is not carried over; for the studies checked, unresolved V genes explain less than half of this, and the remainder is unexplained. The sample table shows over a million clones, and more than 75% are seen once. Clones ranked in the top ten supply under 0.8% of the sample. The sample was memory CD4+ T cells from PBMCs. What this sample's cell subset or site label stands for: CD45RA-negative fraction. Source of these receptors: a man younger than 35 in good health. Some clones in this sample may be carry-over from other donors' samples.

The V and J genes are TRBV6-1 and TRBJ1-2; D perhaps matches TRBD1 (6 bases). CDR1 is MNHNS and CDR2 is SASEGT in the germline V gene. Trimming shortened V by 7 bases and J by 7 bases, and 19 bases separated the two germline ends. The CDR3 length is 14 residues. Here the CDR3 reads CASTPSPGQAGYTF. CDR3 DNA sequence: TGTGCCAGCACCCCATCCCCGGGACAAGCTGGCTACACCTTC.

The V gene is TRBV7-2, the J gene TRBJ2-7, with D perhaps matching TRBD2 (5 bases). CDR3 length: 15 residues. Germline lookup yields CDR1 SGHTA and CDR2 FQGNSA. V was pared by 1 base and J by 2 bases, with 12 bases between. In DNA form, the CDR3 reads TGTGCCAGCAGCTTAGTAGGTGGGAGCACCTACGAGCAGTACTTC. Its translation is CASSLVGGSTYEQYF. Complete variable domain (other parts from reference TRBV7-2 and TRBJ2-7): GAGVSQSPSNKVTEKGKDVELRCDPISGHTALYWYRQSLGQGLEFLIYFQGNSAPDKSGLPSDRFSAERTGGSVSTLTIQRTQQEDSAVYLCASSLVGGSTYEQYFGPGTRLTVT.

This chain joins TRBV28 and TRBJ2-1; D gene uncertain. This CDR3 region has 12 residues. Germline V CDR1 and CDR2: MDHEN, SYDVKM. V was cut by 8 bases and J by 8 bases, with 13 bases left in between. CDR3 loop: CASSEFRHEQFF. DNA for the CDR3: TGTGCCAGCTCGGAGTTTAGGCATGAGCAGTTCTTC.

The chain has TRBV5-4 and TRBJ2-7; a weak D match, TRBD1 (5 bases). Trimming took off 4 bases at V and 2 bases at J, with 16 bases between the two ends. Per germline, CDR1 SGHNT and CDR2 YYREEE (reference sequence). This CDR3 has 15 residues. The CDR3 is CASSPDPGPPYEQYF. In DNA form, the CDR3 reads TGTGCCAGCAGCCCCGACCCAGGGCCCCCCTACGAGCAGTACTTC.

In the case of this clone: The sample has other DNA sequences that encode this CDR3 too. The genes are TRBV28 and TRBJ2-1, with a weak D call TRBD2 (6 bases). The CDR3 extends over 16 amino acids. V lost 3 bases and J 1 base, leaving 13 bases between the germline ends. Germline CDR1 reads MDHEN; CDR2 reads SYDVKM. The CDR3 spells CASSFPAGSSYNEQFF. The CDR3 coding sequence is TGTGCCAGCAGTTTTCCGGCGGGGTCATCCTACAATGAGCAGTTCTTC. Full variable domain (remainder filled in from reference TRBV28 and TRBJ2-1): DVKVTQSSRYLVKRTGEKVFLECVQDMDHENMFWYRQDPGLGLRLIYFSYDVKMKEKGDIPEGYSVSREKKERFSLILESASTNQTSMYLCASSFPAGSSYNEQFFGPGTRLTVL.

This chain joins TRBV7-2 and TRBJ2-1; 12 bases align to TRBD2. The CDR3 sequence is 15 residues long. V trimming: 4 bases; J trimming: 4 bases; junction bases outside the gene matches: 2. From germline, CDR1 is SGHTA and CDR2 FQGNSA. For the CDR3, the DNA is TGTGCCAGCAGCTCCGGACTAGCGGGGTACAATGAGCAGTTCTTC. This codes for CASSSGLAGYNEQFF.